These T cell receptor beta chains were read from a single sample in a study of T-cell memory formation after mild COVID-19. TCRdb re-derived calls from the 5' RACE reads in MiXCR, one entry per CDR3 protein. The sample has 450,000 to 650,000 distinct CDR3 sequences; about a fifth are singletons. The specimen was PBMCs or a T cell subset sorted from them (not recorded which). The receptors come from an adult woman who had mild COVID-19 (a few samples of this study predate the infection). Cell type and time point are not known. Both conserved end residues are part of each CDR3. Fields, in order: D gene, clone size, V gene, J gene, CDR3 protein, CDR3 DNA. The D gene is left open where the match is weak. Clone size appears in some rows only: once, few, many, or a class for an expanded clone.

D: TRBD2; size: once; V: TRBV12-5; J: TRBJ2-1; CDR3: CASGPTSGKYNEQFF; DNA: TGTGCTAGTGGGCCGACTAGCGGGAAATACAATGAGCAGTTCTTC
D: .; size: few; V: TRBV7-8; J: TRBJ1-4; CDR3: CASRLDAIRHRGRSNEKLFF; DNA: TGTGCCAGCCGACTAGACGCTATTCGGCATCGGGGGCGTTCTAATGAAAAACTGTTTTTT
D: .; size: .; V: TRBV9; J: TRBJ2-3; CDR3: CASSVGTSSTDTQYF; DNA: TGTGCCAGCAGCGTCGGGACCTCTAGCACAGATACGCAGTATTTT
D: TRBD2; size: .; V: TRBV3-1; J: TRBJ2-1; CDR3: CASSGGLGNNEQFF; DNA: TGTGCCAGCAGCGGTGGACTAGGCAACAATGAGCAGTTCTTC
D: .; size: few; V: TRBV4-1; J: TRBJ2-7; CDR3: CASSPPDSEQYF; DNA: TGCGCCAGCAGCCCCCCCGATTCCGAGCAGTACTTC
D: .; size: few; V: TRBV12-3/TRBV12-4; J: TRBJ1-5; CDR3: CASSLQEDQPQHF; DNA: TGTGCCAGCAGCCTACAGGAAGATCAGCCCCAGCATTTT
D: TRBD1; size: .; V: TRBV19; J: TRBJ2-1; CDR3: CASSVDREAYNEQFF; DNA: TGTGCCAGTAGTGTGGACAGGGAAGCTTACAATGAGCAGTTCTTC
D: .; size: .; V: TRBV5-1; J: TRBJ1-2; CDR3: CASRRVPRDGYTF; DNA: TGCGCCAGCAGGAGGGTGCCGAGGGACGGCTACACCTTC
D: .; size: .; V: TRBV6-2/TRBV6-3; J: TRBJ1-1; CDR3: CASSNPPRGLGTEAFF; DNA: TGTGCCAGCAGTAACCCACCTCGGGGTTTGGGAACTGAAGCTTTCTTT
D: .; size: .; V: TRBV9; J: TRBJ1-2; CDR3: CASSREPYGYTF; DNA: TGTGCCAGCAGCAGAGAACCCTATGGCTACACCTTC
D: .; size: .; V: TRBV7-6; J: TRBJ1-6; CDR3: CASSLATGQGSPLHF; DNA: TGTGCCAGCAGCTTAGCGACCGGGCAGGGCTCACCCCTCCACTTT
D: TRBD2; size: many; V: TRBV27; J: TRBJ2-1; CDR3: CASSLSWGGSYNEQFF; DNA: TGTGCCAGCAGTTTATCGTGGGGGGGGTCCTACAATGAGCAGTTCTTC
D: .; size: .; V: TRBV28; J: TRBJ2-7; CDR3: CASSSPGLYEQYF; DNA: TGTGCCAGCAGTTCCCCCGGGCTCTACGAGCAGTACTTC
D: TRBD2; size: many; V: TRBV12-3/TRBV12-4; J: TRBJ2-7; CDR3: CASSFLAGAPYEQYF; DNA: TGTGCCAGCAGTTTTCTAGCGGGAGCTCCCTACGAGCAGTACTTC
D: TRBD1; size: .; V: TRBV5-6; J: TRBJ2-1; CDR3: CASSLARGPNNEQFF; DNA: TGTGCCAGCAGCTTGGCCAGGGGGCCCAACAATGAGCAGTTCTTC
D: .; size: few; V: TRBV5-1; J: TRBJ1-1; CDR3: CASSLGGRAGAFF; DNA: TGCGCCAGCAGCTTGGGGGGGCGCGCGGGAGCTTTCTTT
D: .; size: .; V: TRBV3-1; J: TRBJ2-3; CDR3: CASSQDPGWNTDTQYF; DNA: TGTGCCAGCAGCCAAGATCCAGGCTGGAACACAGATACGCAGTATTTT
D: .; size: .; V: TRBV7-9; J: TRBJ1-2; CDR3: CASSRGDGIYGYTF; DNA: TGTGCCAGCAGCCGTGGGGACGGCATCTATGGCTACACCTTC
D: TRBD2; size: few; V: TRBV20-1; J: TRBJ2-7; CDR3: CSAPSGTNSYEQYF; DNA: TGCAGTGCCCCTTCCGGGACTAACTCCTACGAGCAGTACTTC
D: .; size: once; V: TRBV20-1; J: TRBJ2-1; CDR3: CSARVFEREQFF; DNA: TGCAGTGCTAGAGTTTTCGAGCGGGAGCAGTTCTTC
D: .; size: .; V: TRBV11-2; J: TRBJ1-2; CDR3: CASSPLRGNYGYTF; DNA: TGTGCCAGCAGCCCGTTGAGGGGCAACTATGGCTACACCTTC
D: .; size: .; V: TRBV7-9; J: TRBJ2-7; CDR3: CASSSRGVYEQYF; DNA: TGTGCCAGCAGCTCTCGGGGAGTCTACGAGCAGTACTTC
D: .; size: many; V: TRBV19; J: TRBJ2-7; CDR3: CASSPTASYEQYF; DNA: TGTGCCAGTAGTCCGACAGCCAGCTACGAGCAGTACTTC
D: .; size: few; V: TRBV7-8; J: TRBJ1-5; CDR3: CASSLELVGYTAARNQPQHF; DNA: TGTGCCAGCAGCCTAGAGTTAGTGGGCTATACCGCCGCTCGCAATCAGCCCCAGCATTTT
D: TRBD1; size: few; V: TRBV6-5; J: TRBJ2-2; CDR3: CASRQGSTGELFF; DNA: TGTGCGTCCAGACAGGGGAGCACCGGGGAGCTGTTTTTT
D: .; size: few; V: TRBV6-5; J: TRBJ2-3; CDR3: CASSYSRTNTQYF; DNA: TGTGCCAGCAGTTACTCGAGAACTAATACGCAGTATTTT
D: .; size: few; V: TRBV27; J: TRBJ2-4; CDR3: CASSFLAGAKNIQYF; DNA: TGTGCCAGCAGTTTTCTCGCTGGAGCCAAAAACATTCAGTACTTC
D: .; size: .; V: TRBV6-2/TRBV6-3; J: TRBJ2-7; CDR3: CASRNSQDRYEQYF; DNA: TGTGCCAGCAGAAATAGCCAGGATCGTTACGAGCAGTACTTC
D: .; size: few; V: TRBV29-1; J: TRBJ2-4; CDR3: CSVLTRADARNIQYF; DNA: TGCAGCGTCCTCACAAGGGCCGATGCCAGGAACATTCAGTACTTC
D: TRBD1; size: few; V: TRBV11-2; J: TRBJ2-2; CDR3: CASSPTGPTGELFF; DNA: TGTGCCAGCAGCCCGACAGGGCCCACCGGGGAGCTGTTTTTT
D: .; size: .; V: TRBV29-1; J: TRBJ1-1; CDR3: CSGQKTGMNTEAFF; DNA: TGCAGCGGTCAGAAGACAGGAATGAACACTGAAGCTTTCTTT
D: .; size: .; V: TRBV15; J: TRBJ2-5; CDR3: CATSREGAGQIQYF; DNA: TGTGCCACCAGCAGAGAAGGGGCAGGGCAAATTCAGTACTTC
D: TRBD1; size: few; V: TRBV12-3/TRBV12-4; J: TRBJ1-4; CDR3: CASTSSRTGAEKLFF; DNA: TGTGCCAGCACCAGTTCAAGGACAGGGGCCGAAAAACTGTTTTTT
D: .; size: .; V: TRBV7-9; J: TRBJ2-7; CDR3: CASSSGAGPTYEQYF; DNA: TGTGCCAGCAGCTCCGGTGCGGGGCCCACCTACGAGCAGTACTTC
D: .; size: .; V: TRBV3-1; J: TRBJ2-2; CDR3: CASSHSGAGTGELFF; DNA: TGTGCCAGCAGCCACAGCGGCGCCGGCACCGGGGAGCTGTTTTTT
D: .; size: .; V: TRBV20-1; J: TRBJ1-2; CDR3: CSAYRVLRGGYTF; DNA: TGCAGTGCTTACAGGGTGCTTCGTGGTGGCTACACCTTC
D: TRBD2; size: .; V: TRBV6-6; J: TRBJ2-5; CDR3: CASSPRLAGGGETQYF; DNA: TGTGCCAGCAGTCCCCGACTAGCGGGAGGGGGAGAGACCCAGTACTTC
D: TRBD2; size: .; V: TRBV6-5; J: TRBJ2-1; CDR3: CASREREGRREQFF; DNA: TGTGCCAGCAGAGAGCGGGAGGGCCGTCGGGAGCAGTTCTTC
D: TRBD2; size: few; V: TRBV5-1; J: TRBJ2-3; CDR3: CASSFLRLAGEHTDTQYF; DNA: TGCGCCAGCAGCTTCTTGAGACTAGCGGGGGAACACACAGATACGCAGTATTTT
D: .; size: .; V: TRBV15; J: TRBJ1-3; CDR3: CATSRGYGNTIYF; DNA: TGTGCCACCAGCAGAGGTTATGGAAACACCATATATTTT
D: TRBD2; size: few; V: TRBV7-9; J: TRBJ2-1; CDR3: CATRGLAGGYNEQFF; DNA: TGTGCCACCCGGGGGCTAGCGGGGGGCTACAATGAGCAGTTCTTC
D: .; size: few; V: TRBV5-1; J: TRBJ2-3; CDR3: CASSLLGLGGADTQYF; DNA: TGCGCCAGCAGCTTGCTAGGTCTAGGCGGGGCAGATACGCAGTATTTT
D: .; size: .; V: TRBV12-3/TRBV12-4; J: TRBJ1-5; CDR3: CASSPGTRPEQPQHF; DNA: TGTGCCAGCAGCCCAGGGACGCGGCCGGAGCAGCCCCAGCATTTT
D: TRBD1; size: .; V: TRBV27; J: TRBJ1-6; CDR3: CASSRPGQGASPLHF; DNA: TGTGCCAGCAGTCGCCCGGGACAGGGGGCCTCACCCCTCCACTTT
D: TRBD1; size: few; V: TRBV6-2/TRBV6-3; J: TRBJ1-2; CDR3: CASRTGNYGYTF; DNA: TGTGCCAGTCGGACAGGGAACTATGGCTACACCTTC
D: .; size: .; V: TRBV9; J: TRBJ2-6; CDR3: CASSVARGVSSGANVLTF; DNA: TGTGCCAGCAGCGTAGCTAGAGGGGTAAGCTCTGGGGCCAACGTCCTGACTTTC
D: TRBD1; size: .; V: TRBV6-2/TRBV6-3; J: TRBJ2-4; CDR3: CASTRQGENIQYF; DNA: TGTGCCAGCACCCGACAGGGTGAAAACATTCAGTACTTC
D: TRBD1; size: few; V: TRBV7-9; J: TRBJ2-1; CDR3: CASSVDRADEQFF; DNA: TGTGCCAGCAGCGTCGACAGGGCCGATGAGCAGTTCTTC
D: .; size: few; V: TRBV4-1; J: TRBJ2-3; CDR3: CASSQVVAGRTDTQYF; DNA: TGCGCCAGCAGCCAAGTGGTGGCAGGGAGGACAGATACGCAGTATTTT
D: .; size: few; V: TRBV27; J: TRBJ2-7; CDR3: CASSLSWGPIYYEQYF; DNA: TGTGCCAGCAGTTTATCGTGGGGCCCCATATACTACGAGCAGTACTTC
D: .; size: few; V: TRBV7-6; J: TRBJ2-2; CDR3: CASSLNLNTGELFF; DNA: TGTGCCAGCAGCTTAAACCTAAACACCGGGGAGCTGTTTTTT
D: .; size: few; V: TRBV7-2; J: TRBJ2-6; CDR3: CASSPDAGANVLTF; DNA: TGTGCCAGCAGCCCGGATGCTGGGGCCAACGTCCTGACTTTC
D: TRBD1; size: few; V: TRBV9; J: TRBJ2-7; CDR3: CASSVQGASYEQYF; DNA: TGTGCCAGCAGCGTACAGGGGGCATCCTACGAGCAGTACTTC
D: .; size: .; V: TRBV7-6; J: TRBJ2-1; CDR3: CASSLNPPTSSYNEQFF; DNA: TGTGCCAGCAGCTTAAATCCCCCGACTAGCTCCTACAATGAGCAGTTCTTC